The 11 T cell receptor beta chains listed next were all sequenced from one sample in a study of T cells in Graves' hyperthyroidism and ophthalmopathy. Amplified regions were TCR beta CDR3 sequences from RNA transcripts. First-round RT-PCR of the TCR CDR3 relied on the HTBI primer set. MiXCR, run by TCRdb on the multiplex PCR reads, gives a single entry per CDR3 protein. Here the sample spans roughly 180,000 distinct CDR3 sequences, approximately 15% being singletons. The sequenced sample was blood. The source of these receptors is a woman between 45 and 60 years old with Graves' hyperthyroidism.

This clonotype was seen many times. The chain employs TRBV28 and TRBJ1-1; the D gene is possibly TRBD1 (5 bases). This CDR3 is built from 17 residues. From germline, CDR1 is MDHEN and CDR2 SYDVKM. V was trimmed by 3 bases and J by 4 bases, leaving 21 bases between them. The DNA for the CDR3 is TGTGCCAGCAGTTTTGGAGGAGCAAGGGGACGGACCACTGAAGCTTTCTTT. The encoded protein is CASSFGGARGRTTEAFF.

This clonotype was counted at least ten times. The CDR3 DNA reads TGTGCCAGCAGCTCCGACCTTAGGTCTAGCGGGGGCCTCACAGATACGCAGTATTTT. Translated: CASSSDLRSSGGLTDTQYF. The chain has TRBV7-9 and TRBJ2-3, with TRBD2 matching 10 bases. The trim removed 4 bases at V and 2 bases at J, leaving 15 bases unmatched. Germline loops: CDR1 SEHNR, CDR2 FQNEAQ (reference sequence). The CDR3 sequence is 19 residues long.

The V and J genes are TRBV28 and TRBJ1-1; D remains unclear. Trimming cost V 2 bases and J 0 bases, with 19 bases left between them. The CDR3 consists of 18 residues. Germline V lookup: CDR1 MDHEN, CDR2 SYDVKM. CDR3 loop: CASSLGREGPYLNTEAFF. The CDR3 region has the DNA TGTGCCAGCAGTTTAGGGAGGGAGGGTCCGTACCTGAACACTGAAGCTTTCTTT.

V and J are TRBV7-2 and TRBJ2-1; TRBD2 agrees at 11 bases. CDR3 length: 14 amino acids. Germline V gene lookup returns CDR1 SGHTA and CDR2 FQGNSA. Trimming at V came to 5 bases and at J to 5 bases, leaving 2 bases not matched to a gene. The CDR3 is CASSAGLADNEQFF. CDR3 sequence (DNA): TGTGCCAGCAGCGCGGGACTAGCGGACAATGAGCAGTTCTTC.

This clonotype was counted only a few times. The chain recombines TRBV5-5 with TRBJ2-7; 9 nucleotides match TRBD1. Germline CDR1 and CDR2: SGHKS and YYEKEE (reference sequence). The junction had 4 bases not matched to a gene; V was cut back by 2 bases and J by 4 bases. This CDR3 has 14 amino acids. The CDR3 DNA sequence: TGTGCCAGCAGCTTAACAGGGGGCATGTACGAGCAGTACTTC. Its protein product is CASSLTGGMYEQYF.

The chain couples TRBV7-3 to TRBJ1-2; 7 nucleotides agree with TRBD1. Germline CDR1 and CDR2: SGHTA and FQGTGA. This CDR3 has 15 residues. Trimming removed 5 bases from V and 5 bases from J; junction bases left unmatched: 11. Here the CDR3 reads CASSRRGGQCYGYTF. CDR3 nucleotides: TGTGCCAGCAGCCGAAGGGGGGGACAGTGTTATGGCTACACCTTC.

This clonotype was picked up one time. This sequence may be a read error, since a much larger clone differs from it by one base. The V gene is TRBV10-3, the J gene TRBJ1-1, with D hard to call. Germline V CDR1 and CDR2: ENHRY, SYGVKD. There are 14 residues in the CDR3. The CDR3 DNA is TGTGCCATCGGTGAAGGGAGCATGAACACTGAAGCTTTCTTT. Its protein is CAIGEGSMNTEAFF.

There are many counts of this clonotype. The chain is built from TRBV11-2 and TRBJ1-5; TRBD1 is a possible D gene (6 bases). V shed 1 base and J shed 1 base, with 11 bases lying between them. Germline CDR1 and CDR2: SGHAT and FQNNGV. The CDR3 extends over 16 amino acids. Here the CDR3 reads CASSLGQGSSNQPQHF. The CDR3 DNA reads as TGTGCCAGCAGCTTAGGGCAGGGGTCCAGCAATCAGCCCCAGCATTTT.

The sample holds many counts of this clonotype. The chain recombines TRBV12-3 or TRBV12-4 with TRBJ2-1; 13 bases map to TRBD2. The J segment lost 1 base and the V segment lost 5 bases, leaving 2 bases of the junction unmatched. CDR3 size: 16 residues. Written as DNA, the CDR3 is TGTGCCAGCAGTCCGGGACTAGCGGGGTCCTACAATGAGCAGTTCTTC. Protein sequence: CASSPGLAGSYNEQFF.

At least ten counts were recorded for this clonotype. The chain carries TRBV2 and TRBJ2-3; 12 bases agree with TRBD1. Germline V gives CDR1 SNHLY, CDR2 FYNNEI. J gave up 4 bases and V 7 bases, and 12 bases lay outside the gene matches. The CDR3 is 17 residues long. The CDR3 nucleotides are TGTGCCAGCACGTACGACCGGGACAGGGGGCTTTCAGATACGCAGTATTTT. Protein: CASTYDRDRGLSDTQYF.

In this sample, this clonotype turned up a few times. This chain links TRBV12-3 or TRBV12-4 with TRBJ2-1; 8 bases match TRBD2. This CDR3 spans 19 amino acids. The junction had 18 bases not matched to a gene; V was cut back by 4 bases and J by 4 bases. The CDR3 sequence is CASSSRRGGLRITYNEQFF. Written as DNA, the CDR3 is TGTGCCAGCAGTTCACGACGGGGGGGTTTACGGATAACTTACAATGAGCAGTTCTTC.